This T cell receptor (beta chain) was sequenced for a study of tumor-infiltrating lymphocytes in primary liver carcinoma. Alongside blood RNA obtained from unsorted whole blood, germline DNA was also extracted. A constant-region primer primed TCR beta cDNA synthesis from roughly 520 ng of total RNA. Three nested multiplex PCR rounds of slightly modified ARM-PCR generated TCR beta libraries. Use of TRBV1-TRBV30 forward primers with a C-beta reverse primer characterized the first two PCR rounds, which lasted about 10 cycles each. TCRdb fed the multiplex PCR reads into MiXCR, producing one record per CDR3 protein. The sample shows 300,000 to 350,000 distinct CDR3 sequences, roughly 61% of them seen only once. CDR1 and CDR2 (germline): SEHNR, FQNEAQ (reference sequence). The CDR3 totals 15 residues. V shed 5 bases, J shed 4 bases, and the junction held 9 bases outside the gene matches.

This chain joins TRBV7-9 and TRBJ1-2; 8 bases line up with TRBD1. This TCR derives from a man in his forties with primary liver carcinoma and hepatitis B virus infection. The sequenced sample was peripheral blood. The CDR3 is CASSPRDRLPYGYTF. CDR3 nucleotide sequence: TGTGCCAGCAGCCCACGGGACAGGCTGCCCTATGGCTACACCTTC.